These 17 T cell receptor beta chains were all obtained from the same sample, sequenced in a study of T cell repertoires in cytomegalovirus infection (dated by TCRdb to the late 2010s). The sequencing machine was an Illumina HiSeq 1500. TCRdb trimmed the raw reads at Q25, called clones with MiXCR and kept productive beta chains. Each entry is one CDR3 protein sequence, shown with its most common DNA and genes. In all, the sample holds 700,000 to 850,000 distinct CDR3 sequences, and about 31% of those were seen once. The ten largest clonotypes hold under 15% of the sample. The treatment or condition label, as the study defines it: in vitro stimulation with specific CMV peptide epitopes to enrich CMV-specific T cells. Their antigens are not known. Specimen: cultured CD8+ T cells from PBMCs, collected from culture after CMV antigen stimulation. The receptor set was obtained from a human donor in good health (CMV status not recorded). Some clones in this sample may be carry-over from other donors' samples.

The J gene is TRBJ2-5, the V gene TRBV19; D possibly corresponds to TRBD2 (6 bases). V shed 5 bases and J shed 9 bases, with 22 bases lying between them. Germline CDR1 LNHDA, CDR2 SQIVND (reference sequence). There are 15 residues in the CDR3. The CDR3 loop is CASSPSRGGLTSQYF. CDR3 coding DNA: TGTGCCAGTAGTCCCTCTAGAGGAGGGTTGACGTCCCAGTACTTC.

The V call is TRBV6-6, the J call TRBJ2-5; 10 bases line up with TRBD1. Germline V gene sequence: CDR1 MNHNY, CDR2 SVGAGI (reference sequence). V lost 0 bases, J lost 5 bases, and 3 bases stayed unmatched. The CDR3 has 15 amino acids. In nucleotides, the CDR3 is TGTGCCAGCAGTTACTCGGGGACAGGGGAGGAGACCCAGTACTTC. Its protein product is CASSYSGTGEETQYF.

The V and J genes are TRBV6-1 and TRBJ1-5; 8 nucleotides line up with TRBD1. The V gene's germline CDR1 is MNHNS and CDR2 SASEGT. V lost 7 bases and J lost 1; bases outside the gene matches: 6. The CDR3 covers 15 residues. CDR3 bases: TGTGCCAGCAATCTTCAGGGGGCAAGCAATCAGCCCCAGCATTTT. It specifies CASNLQGASNQPQHF.

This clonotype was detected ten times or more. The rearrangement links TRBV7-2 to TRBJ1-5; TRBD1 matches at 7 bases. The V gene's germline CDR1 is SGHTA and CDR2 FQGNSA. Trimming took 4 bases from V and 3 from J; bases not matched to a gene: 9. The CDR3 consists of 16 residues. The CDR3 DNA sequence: TGTGCCAGCAGCTGGGACAGCCAATCCTTCAATCAGCCCCAGCATTTT. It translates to CASSWDSQSFNQPQHF.

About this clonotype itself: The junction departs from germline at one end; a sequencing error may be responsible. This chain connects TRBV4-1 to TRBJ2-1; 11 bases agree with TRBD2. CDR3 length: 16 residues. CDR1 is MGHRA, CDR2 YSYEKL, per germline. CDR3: CASSQVGTSGNNEQFF. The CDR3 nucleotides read TGTGCCAGCAGCCAAGTCGGGACTAGCGGCAACAATGAGCAGTTCTTC.

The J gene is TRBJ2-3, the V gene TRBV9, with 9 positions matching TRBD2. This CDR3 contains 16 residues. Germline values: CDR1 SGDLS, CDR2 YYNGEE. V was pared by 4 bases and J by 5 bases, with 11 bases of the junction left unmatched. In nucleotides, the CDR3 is TGTGCCAGCAGCCCGCGGGCGGGGGGGCCCTTAGATACGCAGTATTTT. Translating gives CASSPRAGGPLDTQYF.

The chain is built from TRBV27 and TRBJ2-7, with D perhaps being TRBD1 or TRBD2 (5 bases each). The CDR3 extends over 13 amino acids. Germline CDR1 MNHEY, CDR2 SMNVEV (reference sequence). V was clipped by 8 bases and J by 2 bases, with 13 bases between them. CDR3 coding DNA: TGTGCCAGCTGGGACGGACCGCCCTACGAGCAGTACTTC. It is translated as CASWDGPPYEQYF.

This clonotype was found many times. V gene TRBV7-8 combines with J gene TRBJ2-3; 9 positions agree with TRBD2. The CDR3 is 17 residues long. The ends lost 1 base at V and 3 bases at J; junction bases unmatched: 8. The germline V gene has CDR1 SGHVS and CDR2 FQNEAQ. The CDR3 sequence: CASSLVPASGETDTQYF. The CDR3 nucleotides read TGTGCCAGCAGCTTAGTACCGGCTAGCGGGGAGACAGATACGCAGTATTTT. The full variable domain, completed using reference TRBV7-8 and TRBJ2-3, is GAGVSQSPRYKVAKRGQDVALRCDPISGHVSLFWYQQALGQGPEFLTYFQNEAQLDKSGLPSDRFFAERPEGSVSTLKIQRTQQEDSAVYLCASSLVPASGETDTQYFGPGTRLTVL.

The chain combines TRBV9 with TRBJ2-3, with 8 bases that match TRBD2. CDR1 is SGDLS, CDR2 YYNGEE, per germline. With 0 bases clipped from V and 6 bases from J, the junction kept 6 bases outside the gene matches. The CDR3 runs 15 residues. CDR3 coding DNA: TGTGCCAGCAGCGTAGACGGGGGGGCCCAGGATACGCAGTATTTT. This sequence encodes CASSVDGGAQDTQYF.

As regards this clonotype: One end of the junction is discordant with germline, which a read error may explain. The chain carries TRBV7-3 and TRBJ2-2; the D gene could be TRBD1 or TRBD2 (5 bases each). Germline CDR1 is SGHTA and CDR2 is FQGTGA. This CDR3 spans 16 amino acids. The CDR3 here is CTSSLTGTANTGELFF. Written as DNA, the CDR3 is TGTACCAGCAGCTTAACGGGGACCGCGAACACCGGGGAGCTGTTTTTT.

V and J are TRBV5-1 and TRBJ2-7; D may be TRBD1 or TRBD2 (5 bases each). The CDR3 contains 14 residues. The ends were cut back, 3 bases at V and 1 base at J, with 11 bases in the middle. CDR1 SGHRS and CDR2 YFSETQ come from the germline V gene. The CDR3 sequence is CASSSRDGSYEQYF. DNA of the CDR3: TGCGCCAGCAGCTCCCGGGACGGTTCCTACGAGCAGTACTTC.

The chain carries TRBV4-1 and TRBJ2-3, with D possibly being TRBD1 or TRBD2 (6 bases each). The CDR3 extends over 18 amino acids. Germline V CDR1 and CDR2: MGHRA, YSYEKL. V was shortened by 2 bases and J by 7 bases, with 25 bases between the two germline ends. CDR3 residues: CASSQPRSGGPEWNTQYF. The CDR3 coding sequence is TGCGCCAGCAGCCAACCTCGGAGTGGGGGGCCAGAGTGGAATACGCAGTATTTT.

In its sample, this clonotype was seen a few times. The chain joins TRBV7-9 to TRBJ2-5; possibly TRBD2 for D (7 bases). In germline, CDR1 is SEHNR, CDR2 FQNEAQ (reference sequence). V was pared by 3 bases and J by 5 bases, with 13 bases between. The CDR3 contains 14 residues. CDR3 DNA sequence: TGTGCCAGCAGCTTGGCACAGGGAGGGGAGACCCAGTACTTC. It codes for CASSLAQGGETQYF.

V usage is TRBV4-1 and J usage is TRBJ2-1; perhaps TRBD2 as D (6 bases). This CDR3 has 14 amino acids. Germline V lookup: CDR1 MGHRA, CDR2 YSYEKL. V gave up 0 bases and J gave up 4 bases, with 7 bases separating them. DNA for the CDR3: TGCGCCAGCAGCCAAGACGGGGGTTACAATGAGCAGTTCTTC. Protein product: CASSQDGGYNEQFF.

The CDR3 DNA follows: TGTGCCAGCAGTGACCACAGGGTACCTAATGAAAAACTGTTTTTT. It yields the protein CASSDHRVPNEKLFF. This rearrangement joins TRBV7-6 to TRBJ1-4; tentative D call: TRBD1 (6 bases). This CDR3 is built from 15 residues. Germline V gives CDR1 SGHVS, CDR2 FNYEAQ. Trimming removed 6 bases at V and 3 bases at J, with 14 bases between.

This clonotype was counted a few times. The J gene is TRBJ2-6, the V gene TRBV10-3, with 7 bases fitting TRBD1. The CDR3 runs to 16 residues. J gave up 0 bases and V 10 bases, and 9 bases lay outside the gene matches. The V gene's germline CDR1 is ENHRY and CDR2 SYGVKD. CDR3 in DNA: TGTGCCAGGCTCGACAGGGCTTCCTCTGGGGCCAACGTCCTGACTTTC. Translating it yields CARLDRASSGANVLTF.

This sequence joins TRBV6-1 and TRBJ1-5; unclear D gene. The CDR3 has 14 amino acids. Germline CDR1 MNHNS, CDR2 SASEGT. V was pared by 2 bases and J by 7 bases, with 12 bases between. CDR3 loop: CASSETSRVQPQHF. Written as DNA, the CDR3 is TGTGCCAGCAGTGAAACTTCGAGGGTCCAGCCCCAGCATTTT.